This TCR beta chain was recovered during a study of blood T cell repertoires in COVID-19. Clinical histories supplied by participants themselves formed the basis of cohort assignment. This clone was found a few times. In the original workflow: By means of reference gene primer amplification, nucleated cell counts were estimated. TCRdb's copy holds only in-frame clones and misses some; the assay was immunoSEQ multiplex PCR. That table gives V, J and clone size, and the DNA gave D and trimming. The profile covers some 250,000 clones, with 80% to 90% appearing a single time and approximately 1.9% taken by the ten largest. The CDR3 loop spans 13 amino acids. Per the germline V gene, CDR1 is SGHRS and CDR2 is YFSETQ. With 4 bases removed from V and 6 bases from J, the gap between germline ends came to 10 bases.

This receptor was identified in a woman in her forties or fifties who had recovered from COVID-19. The V gene is TRBV5-1, the J gene TRBJ1-4; tentative D call: TRBD1 (6 bases). Sequencing was performed on PBMCs or T cells enriched from blood (not recorded which). The CDR3 DNA reads as TGCGCCAGCAGCAAGGGACAAGATGAAAAACTGTTTTTT. As protein: CASSKGQDEKLFF.